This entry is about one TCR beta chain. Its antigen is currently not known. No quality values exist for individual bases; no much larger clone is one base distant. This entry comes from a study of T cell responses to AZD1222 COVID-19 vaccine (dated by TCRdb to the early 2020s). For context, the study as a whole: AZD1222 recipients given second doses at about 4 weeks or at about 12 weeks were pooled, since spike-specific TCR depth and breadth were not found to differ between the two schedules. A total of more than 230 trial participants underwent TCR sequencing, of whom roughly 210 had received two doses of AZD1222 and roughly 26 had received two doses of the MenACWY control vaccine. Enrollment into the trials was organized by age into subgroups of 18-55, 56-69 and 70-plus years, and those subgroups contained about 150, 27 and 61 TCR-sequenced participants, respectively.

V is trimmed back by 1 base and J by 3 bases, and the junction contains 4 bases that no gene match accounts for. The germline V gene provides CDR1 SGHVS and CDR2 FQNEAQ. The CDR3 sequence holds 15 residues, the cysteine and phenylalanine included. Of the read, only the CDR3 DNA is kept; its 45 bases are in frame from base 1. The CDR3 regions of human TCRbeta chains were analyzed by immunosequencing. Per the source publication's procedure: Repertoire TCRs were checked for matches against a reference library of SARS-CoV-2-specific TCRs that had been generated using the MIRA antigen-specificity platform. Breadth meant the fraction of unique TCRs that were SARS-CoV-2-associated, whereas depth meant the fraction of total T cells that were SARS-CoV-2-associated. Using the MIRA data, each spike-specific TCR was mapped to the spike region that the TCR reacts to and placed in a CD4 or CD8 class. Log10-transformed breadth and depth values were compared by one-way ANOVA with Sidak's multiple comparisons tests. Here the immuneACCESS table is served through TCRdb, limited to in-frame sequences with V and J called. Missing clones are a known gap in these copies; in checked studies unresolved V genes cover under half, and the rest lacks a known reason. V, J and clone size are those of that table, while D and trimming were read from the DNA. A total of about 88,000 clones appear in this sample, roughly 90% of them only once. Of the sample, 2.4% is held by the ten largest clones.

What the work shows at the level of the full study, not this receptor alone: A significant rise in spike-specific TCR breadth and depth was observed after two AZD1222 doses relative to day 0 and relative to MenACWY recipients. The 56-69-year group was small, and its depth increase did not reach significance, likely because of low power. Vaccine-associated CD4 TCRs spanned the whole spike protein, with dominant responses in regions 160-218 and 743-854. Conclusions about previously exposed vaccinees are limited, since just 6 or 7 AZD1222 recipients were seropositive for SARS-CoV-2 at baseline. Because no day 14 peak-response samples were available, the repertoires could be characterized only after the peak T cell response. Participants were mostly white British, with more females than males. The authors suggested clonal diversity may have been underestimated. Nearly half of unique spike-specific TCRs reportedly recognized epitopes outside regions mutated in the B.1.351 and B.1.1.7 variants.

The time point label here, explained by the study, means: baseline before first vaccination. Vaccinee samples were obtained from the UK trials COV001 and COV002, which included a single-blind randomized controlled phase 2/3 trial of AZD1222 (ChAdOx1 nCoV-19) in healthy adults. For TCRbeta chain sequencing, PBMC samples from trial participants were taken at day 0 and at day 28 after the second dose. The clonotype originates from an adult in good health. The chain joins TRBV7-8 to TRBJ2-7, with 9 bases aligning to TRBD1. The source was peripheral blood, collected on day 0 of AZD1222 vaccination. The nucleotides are TGTGCCAGCAGCTTAGACAGGGGGCTGTACTACGAGCAGTACTTC. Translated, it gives CASSLDRGLYYEQYF.